This TCR beta chain was identified during a study of CD8 T cells in Susac syndrome. Trimming took off 2 bases at V and 0 bases at J, with 7 bases between the two ends. The germline gives CDR1 GTSNPN, CDR2 SVGIG (reference sequence). CDR3 size: 14 residues. Roughly 0.5 to 1 ug RNA was reverse transcribed with random hexamers. The method of amplification for TCR beta CDR3 was immunoSEQ multiplex PCR, covering 54 Vbeta and 13 Jbeta. Using its own MiXCR run on the immunoSEQ multiplex PCR reads, TCRdb lists one record per CDR3 protein. Of some 160,000 distinct CDR3 sequences in the sample, around 92% were seen once. Controls matched for age and sex were healthy donors. Isolation of CD8+ and CD4+ T cells was performed negatively, whereas enrichment of TEMRA cells was done by FACS.

Sequencing input: CD4+ T cells from PBMCs. V and J are TRBV30 and TRBJ2-2; unclear D gene. The origin of this receptor is a human donor in good health. In nucleotides, the CDR3 is TGTGCCTGGAGTTTTACCCCGAACACCGGGGAGCTGTTTTTT. As protein: CAWSFTPNTGELFF.